One T cell receptor (beta chain) is described in this entry. Its antigen is unidentified. The assay was immunoSEQ multiplex PCR, and TCRdb's table has in-frame clones only and misses some. The sample holds 46,000 or so clones; around 85% are singletons and the top ten take roughly 10%. This record belongs to a study of PD-L1 blockade in urothelial cancer. On the study more broadly: About nine tenths of the roughly 29 patients were men with bladder-origin urothelial cancer.

The ends were cut back, 3 bases at V and 4 bases at J, with 13 bases in the middle. CDR1 SGHTA and CDR2 FQGNSA come from the germline V gene. The CDR3 has 15 residues. Findings and caveats of the study: Patients with durable benefit had greater blood expansion of tumor-associated TCR clones 3 weeks into treatment.

Indicated time point: peripheral blood 6 weeks after treatment start. Locally advanced or metastatic urothelial carcinoma affected all patients. Peripheral blood mononuclear cells were collected from every patient before and during treatment, yielding between 1 and 8 samples per patient. The sequences come from PBMCs, collected around atezolizumab (anti-PD-L1) treatment. This TCR was recovered from a man in his 60s with urothelial cancer. The rearrangement joins TRBV7-2 to TRBJ1-5; no reliable D call. CDR3 residues: CASSFLGGANQPQHF. The CDR3 nucleotides are TGTGCCAGCAGCTTTCTGGGAGGAGCTAATCAGCCCCAGCATTTT.